In this sample, the clone carrying this TCR beta chain is large. Germline V gene lookup returns CDR1 SEHNR and CDR2 FQNEAQ (reference sequence). V was pared by 2 bases and J by 7 bases, with 15 bases between. CDR3 length: 16 residues. These data originate in a study of early T cells in non-severe SARS-CoV-2 infection. TCRdb used MiXCR to reprocess the 5' RACE reads, holding one entry per CDR3 protein. Altogether about 40,000 distinct CDR3 sequences are present, 4.7% being singletons, with the ten largest covering roughly 5%. The source is an adult who was a healthcare worker with PCR-confirmed SARS-CoV-2 infection or an uninfected control (not recorded which). The genes are TRBV7-9 and TRBJ1-6; D possibly corresponds to TRBD1 (6 bases). The specimen sequenced was whole blood. The CDR3 DNA reads as TGTGCCAGCAGCTTAAGCGGGGGGCGCGGGAATTCACCCCTCCACTTT. Its translation: CASSLSGGRGNSPLHF.